This T cell receptor (beta chain) was observed in a study of esophageal squamous cell carcinoma under preoperative chemotherapy. Study-level findings and limits: Chemotherapy was followed by significantly higher TCR diversity in peripheral T cells only, not tumor-infiltrating lymphocytes. Clonal contraction, more than amplification, hit abundant clones after paclitaxel-nedaplatin. Peripheral T cells migrating into the tumor appeared to partly supply post-treatment tumor-infiltrating lymphocytes.

Germline V lookup: CDR1 LGHNT, CDR2 FRNRAP. V lost 6 bases to trimming and J lost 6 bases, with 6 bases between them. The length of the CDR3 is 11 residues. Time point of the sample: after preoperative PTX-NDP chemotherapy. Before surgery, patients were given preoperative paclitaxel-nedaplatin chemotherapy. Notes on this clonotype: The antigen is unknown.

MiXCR, applied by TCRdb to the PCR reads, yields one record per CDR3 protein. The repertoire holds 34,000 or so distinct CDR3 sequences, around 50% seen once, with 20% to 25% in the top ten. The chain joins TRBV12-5 to TRBJ2-1, with D unclear. This receptor was identified in a human donor with esophageal squamous cell carcinoma. The donor label of this sample is uncertain. The sample was gathered from a patient given preoperative chemotherapy. The CDR3 DNA is TGTGCTAGTGGGGGTGGCAATGAGCAGTTCTTC. Translated, it gives CASGGGNEQFF.